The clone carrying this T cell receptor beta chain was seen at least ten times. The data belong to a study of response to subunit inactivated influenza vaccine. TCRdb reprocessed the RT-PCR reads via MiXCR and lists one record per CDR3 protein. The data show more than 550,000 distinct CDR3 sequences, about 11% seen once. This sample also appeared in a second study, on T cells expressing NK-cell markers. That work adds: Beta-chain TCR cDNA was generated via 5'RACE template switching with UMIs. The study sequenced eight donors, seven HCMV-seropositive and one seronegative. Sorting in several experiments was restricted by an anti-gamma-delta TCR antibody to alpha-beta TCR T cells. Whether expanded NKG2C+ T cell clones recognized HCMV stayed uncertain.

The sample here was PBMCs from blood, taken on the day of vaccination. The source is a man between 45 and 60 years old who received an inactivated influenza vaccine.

The CDR3: CASSPQTMNTEAFF. In DNA form, the CDR3 reads TGTGCCAGCAGCCCACAAACCATGAACACTGAAGCTTTCTTT. This rearrangement joins TRBV7-9 to TRBJ1-1; no clear D gene. This CDR3 has 14 amino acids. Germline V gives CDR1 SEHNR, CDR2 FQNEAQ (reference sequence). V lost 5 bases and J 0 bases, leaving 10 bases between the germline ends.